These 13 T cell receptor beta chains came from one sample sequenced in a study of blood T cell repertoires in COVID-19. The protocol was immunoSEQ multiplex PCR, while the TCRdb copy is restricted to in-frame clones and leaves out a portion. The sample shows 130,000 to 150,000 clones, around 80% of them seen only once. The sample comprised peripheral blood. The receptor source for this set is a human donor in a cohort sampled during active COVID-19.

This clone occurred once. V usage is TRBV7-6 and J usage is TRBJ2-3; 8 nucleotides line up with TRBD2. CDR1 and CDR2 from the germline V gene are SGHVS and FNYEAQ. CDR3 length: 15 amino acids. Trimming removed 5 bases from V and 0 bases from J; junction bases left unmatched: 4. The CDR3 loop reads CASSGTGGSTDTQYF. CDR3 sequence (DNA): TGTGCCAGCAGCGGAACGGGGGGGAGCACAGATACGCAGTATTTT.

CDR3 in DNA: TGTGCCATCAGTGCGGACAGGGCTGGAAACACCATATATTTT. Translating it yields CAISADRAGNTIYF. The chain is built from TRBV10-3 and TRBJ1-3, with TRBD1 matching 8 bases. The CDR3 covers 14 residues. CDR1 and CDR2 (germline): ENHRY, SYGVKD. Losses at the gene ends were 4 bases for V and 2 bases for J; bases not matched to a gene: 1.

The gene calls are TRBV19 and TRBJ2-3; 9 bases are shared with TRBD1. This CDR3 has 15 amino acids. From germline, CDR1 is LNHDA and CDR2 SQIVND (reference sequence). V shed 5 bases, J shed 4 bases, and the junction held 7 bases outside the gene matches. The chain's CDR3 is CASSEDRGGADTQYF. In DNA, the CDR3 is TGTGCCAGTAGTGAAGACAGGGGGGGAGCAGATACGCAGTATTTT. The full variable domain, in which reference TRBV19 and TRBJ2-3 provide the parts outside the CDR3, is DGGITQSPKYLFRKEGQNVTLSCEQNLNHDAMYWYRQDPGQGLRLIYYSQIVNDFQKGDIAEGYSVSREKKESFPLTVTSAQKNPTAFYLCASSEDRGGADTQYFGPGTRLTVL.

V usage is TRBV5-4 and J usage is TRBJ2-5, with TRBD2 as a possible D gene (7 bases). The CDR3 is 16 residues long. Germline V gene data show CDR1 as SGHNT and CDR2 as YYREEE (reference sequence). V was cut by 4 bases and J by 4 bases, with 20 bases left in between. CDR3: CASSTRRGAFGETQYF. The CDR3 DNA follows: TGTGCCAGCAGCACCCGCCGGGGGGCGTTTGGAGAGACCCAGTACTTC.

The chain carries TRBV28 and TRBJ1-2; TRBD1 matches at 8 bases. The J segment lost 3 bases and the V segment lost 4 bases, leaving 7 bases of the junction unmatched. Germline assignment: CDR1 MDHEN and CDR2 SYDVKM. This CDR3 is 15 amino acids long. The CDR3 region has the DNA TGTGCCAGCAGTTCATCGGGACAGGAGTACTATGGCTACACCTTC. It specifies CASSSSGQEYYGYTF.

The CDR3 region is CATRGPTYGYTF. In nucleotides, the CDR3 is TGTGCCACCAGGGGACCCACCTATGGCTACACCTTC. The chain uses TRBV19 and TRBJ1-2; D may be TRBD1 (6 bases). The germline V and J ends were trimmed by 10 bases and 4 bases, with 13 bases remaining between them. The CDR3 has 12 residues. Germline CDR1 and CDR2: LNHDA and SQIVND (reference sequence).

V gene TRBV19 combines with J gene TRBJ1-6; weak D call: TRBD1 (5 bases). Germline CDR1 LNHDA, CDR2 SQIVND (reference sequence). The CDR3 has 14 amino acids. Deletions cut 10 bases from V and 9 bases from J, with 19 bases between. The CDR3 coding sequence is TGTGCCATCCGGGAGGGGACGAAAGCTTCACCCCTCCACTTT. This codes for CAIREGTKASPLHF.

The chain uses TRBV5-6 and TRBJ1-1; 8 bases are shared with TRBD1. This CDR3 has 15 amino acids. Germline CDR1 reads SGHDT; CDR2 reads YYEEEE. With 4 bases clipped from V and 1 base from J, the junction kept 6 bases outside the gene matches. CDR3 residues: CASSVRTGRNTEAFF. The CDR3 nucleotides are TGTGCCAGCAGCGTAAGGACAGGGAGGAACACTGAAGCTTTCTTT.

Comment on this clone: A junction end diverges from the germline sequence, so it may reflect a read error. The J gene is TRBJ2-3, the V gene TRBV7-7; 9 bases fit TRBD2. CDR1 and CDR2 from the germline V gene are SSHAT and FNYEAQ (reference sequence). The CDR3 is made up of 15 amino acids. This chain's CDR3 is CASSRSGGMADTQYF. The CDR3 bases are TGTGCTAGCAGCCGTAGCGGGGGAATGGCAGATACGCAGTATTTT.

This chain uses TRBV5-4 with TRBJ2-2; D not resolved. This CDR3 comprises 16 residues. The V end was cut by 0 bases, the J end by 0 bases, with 9 bases between. Germline CDR1 reads SGHNT; CDR2 reads YYREEE (reference sequence). The CDR3 loop reads CASSLASNPNTGELFF. DNA of the CDR3: TGTGCCAGCAGCTTGGCCTCTAATCCGAACACCGGGGAGCTGTTTTTT.

The V call is TRBV7-2, the J call TRBJ1-4; D possibly corresponds to TRBD1 (6 bases). CDR1 SGHTA and CDR2 FQGNSA come from the germline V gene. Between the trimmed V and J ends, which lost 5 bases and 10 bases, there was a span of 14 bases. The CDR3 is made up of 13 amino acids. In DNA, the CDR3 is TGTGCCAGCAGCGCGTACAGGGTTCCAAAACTGTTTTTT. Protein: CASSAYRVPKLFF.

This clone was counted at least ten times. The chain combines TRBV11-3 with TRBJ1-1; TRBD1 might be the D (6 bases). The germline CDR1 and CDR2 sequences are SGHNT and YENEEA. The CDR3 totals 15 residues. The V gene lost 2 bases and the J gene lost 5 bases, with 15 bases spanning the gap. The CDR3 region has the DNA TGTGCCAGCAGCTTAAGCGGCAGGGGTATGACTGAAGCTTTCTTT. It yields the protein CASSLSGRGMTEAFF.

The gene calls are TRBV6-2 or TRBV6-3 and TRBJ2-2; TRBD1 matches 7 bases. The V gene end was trimmed by 6 bases and the J gene end by 8 bases; junction bases not matched to a gene: 18. CDR3 size: 17 residues. Looked up from germline, CDR1 is MNHEY and CDR2 is SVGEGT. The CDR3 DNA follows: TGTGCCAGCAGCCTTCCCCCACAGGGGCTCCTGGGGGGGGAGCTGTTTTTT. Amino acid sequence: CASSLPPQGLLGGELFF.